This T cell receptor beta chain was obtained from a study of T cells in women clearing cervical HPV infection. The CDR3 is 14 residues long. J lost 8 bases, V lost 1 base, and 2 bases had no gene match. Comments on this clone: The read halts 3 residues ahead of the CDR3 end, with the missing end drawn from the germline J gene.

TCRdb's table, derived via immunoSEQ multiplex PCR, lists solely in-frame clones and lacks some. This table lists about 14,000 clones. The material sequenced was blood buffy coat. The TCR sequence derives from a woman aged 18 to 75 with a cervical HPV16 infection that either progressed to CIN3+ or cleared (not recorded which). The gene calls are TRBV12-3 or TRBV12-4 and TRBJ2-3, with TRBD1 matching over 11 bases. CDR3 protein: CASSLVGTGGTQYF. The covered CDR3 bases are TGTGCCAGCAGTTTAGTAGGGACAGGGGGTACG.